The clone carrying this T cell receptor beta chain was seen a few times. The source of the sample is a study of human T cells and chemical hapten exposure. Germline V gene data show CDR1 as SGHTA and CDR2 as FQGNSA. The CDR3 totals 16 residues. V shed 5 bases, J shed 2 bases, and the junction held 7 bases outside the gene matches. Time point described: patch test 2, 6 weeks after DPC sensitization. The treatment denotes: therapeutic diphenylcyclopropenone sensitization with weekly scalp DPC. Under the authors' procedure: Per sample, the median was 95,638 TCRs, with values from around 20,000 to 690,000. Each CDR3 protein is one row after TCRdb ran MiXCR on the RACE reads. The V and J calls and clone size come from TCRdb's table, not from the authors' own analysis. The data contain under 90,000 distinct CDR3 sequences, 8.5% of them seen just once; the ten biggest clones take up roughly 3%.

The sample here was whole blood, taken in connection with sensitization to the hapten diphenylcyclopropenone (DPC). The receptor comes from a woman aged 50 to 60 with alopecia areata. Some clones in this sample may be carry-over from other donors' samples. The gene calls are TRBV7-2 and TRBJ2-3, with 10 bases matching TRBD2. CDR3 DNA: TGTGCCAGCAGCCTCCGGACTAGCGGCTACACAGATACGCAGTATTTT. Protein sequence: CASSLRTSGYTDTQYF.